This T cell receptor beta chain was observed in a study of blood T cell repertoires in COVID-19. The wider study: The study drew acute and convalescent COVID-19 samples from the United States, Italy and Spain. Sources were T cells, B-cell-depleted T cells, or PBMCs; the material itself was cDNA or gDNA.

CDR3 size: 15 residues. The germline CDR1 and CDR2 sequences are MGHDK and SYGVNS. Trimming took 3 bases from V and 2 from J, leaving 14 bases between them. In this sample, this clone turned up once. The authors' processing: Nucleated cell number was recorded as an estimate derived from reference gene primer amplification. Some clones are missing from TCRdb's copy, which holds only in-frame ones; the method was immunoSEQ multiplex PCR. D and trimming were read from the DNA, whereas the V and J calls and clone size are those reported in that table. The sample has approximately 230,000 clones, approximately 83% seen once; the top ten hold roughly 10%.

The chain links TRBV25-1 to TRBJ2-7; possible D gene TRBD1, 5 bases. Sequencing was performed on peripheral blood. The receptor was isolated from a man aged 80 or over with acute or convalescent COVID-19. Here the CDR3 DNA reads TGTGCCAGCAGTGATCGTTGGACGGACACCTACGAGCAGTACTTC. Its protein is CASSDRWTDTYEQYF.